This entry concerns a single T cell receptor (beta chain). The antigen remains undetermined. With the Oncomine TCR Beta short-read assay, DNA from cultured CD4+ T cells was sequenced. TCRdb called the PCR reads again in MiXCR, with one record for every CDR3 protein. The sample lists about 14,000 distinct CDR3 sequences; around two fifths were seen once. This sample's treatment: approximately 9-day PBMC culture with coronavirus spike peptide pools or control peptides (ViraFEST assay). The sample originates from a study of vaccination and CD4 T cells after COVID-19. Sequencing was done on a sample of cultured CD4+ T cells from blood. The source of this sequence is a human donor with COVID-19.

The CDR3 DNA reads as TGTGCCAGCAGTGGGCTAGCGGAATATTACAATGAGCAGTTCTTC. It is translated as CASSGLAEYYNEQFF. The chain combines TRBV28 with TRBJ2-1; 7 bases fit TRBD2. The CDR3 extends over 15 amino acids. Germline V CDR1 and CDR2: MDHEN, SYDVKM. Trimming cost V 5 bases and J 4 bases; bases outside gene matches: 8.